This T cell receptor beta chain is drawn from a study of Ad26.COV2.S vaccination and SARS-CoV-2 variants. V lost 2 bases, J lost 5 bases, and 14 bases stayed unmatched. CDR1 is LGHNA, CDR2 YSLEER, per germline. The CDR3 extends over 17 amino acids. Indicated treatment: some 20 received Ad26.COV2.S at low or high dose, single or two shots; 5 received placebo; per-sample allocation not given. Day 63 after the first vaccine or placebo injection was the time point for sampling. TCRdb's copy holds only in-frame clones and misses some; the assay was immunoSEQ multiplex PCR. There are 500,000 or so clones in the sample; about 91% occur only once, and 2.5% lies in the top ten.

The chain recombines TRBV4-3 with TRBJ2-5; 7 positions agree with TRBD1. This specimen was peripheral blood, taken in a trial of Ad26.COV2.S vaccine versus placebo. The clonotype originates from a person aged 18-65 years who received the Ad26.COV2.S COVID-19 vaccine or a placebo. CDR3 amino acids: CASSQSGQASSGETQYF. CDR3 bases: TGCGCCAGCAGCCAAAGCGGACAGGCGAGTTCGGGCGAGACCCAGTACTTC.